The sequence of this T cell receptor (beta chain) was determined in a study of CD8 T cells in Susac syndrome. The junction had 9 bases not matched to a gene; V was cut back by 5 bases and J by 1 base. CDR3 length equals 17 residues. Germline values: CDR1 LNHDA, CDR2 SQIVND (reference sequence). Random hexamers were used to reverse transcribe an amount of roughly 0.45 to 1 ug RNA. One entry per CDR3 protein, called by TCRdb with MiXCR from the immunoSEQ multiplex PCR reads. This sample carries under 200,000 distinct CDR3 sequences, approximately 94% of them seen once, and the ten largest clones take roughly 0.12%.

This chain joins TRBV19 and TRBJ1-2; 11 bases map to TRBD1. This clonotype originated in a human donor with Susac syndrome. Sequencing used CD4+ T cells from PBMCs. The CDR3 DNA follows: TGTGCCAGTAGTCCTCGCCGGGACAGGGGGTTTAACTATGGCTACACCTTC. This translates into CASSPRRDRGFNYGYTF.